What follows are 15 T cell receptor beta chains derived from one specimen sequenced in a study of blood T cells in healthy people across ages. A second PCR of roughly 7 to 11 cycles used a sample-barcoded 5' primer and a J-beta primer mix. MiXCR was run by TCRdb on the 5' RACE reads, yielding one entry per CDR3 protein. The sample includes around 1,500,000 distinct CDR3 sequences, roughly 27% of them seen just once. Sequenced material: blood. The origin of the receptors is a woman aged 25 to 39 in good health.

The CDR3 spells CSVIITGGGRISFF. Here the CDR3 DNA reads TGCAGCGTTATAATAACCGGGGGAGGTCGAATCAGCTTCTTC. The rearrangement links TRBV29-1 to TRBJ2-1; maybe TRBD2 (6 bases). V was cut by 5 bases and J by 16 bases, with 27 bases left in between. The CDR3 contains 14 residues. Germline V gene sequence: CDR1 SQVTM, CDR2 ANQGSEA.

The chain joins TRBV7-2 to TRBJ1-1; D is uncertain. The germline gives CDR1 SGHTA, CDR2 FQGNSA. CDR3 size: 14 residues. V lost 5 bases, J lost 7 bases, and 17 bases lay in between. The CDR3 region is CASSKNGEVGEAFF. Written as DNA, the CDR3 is TGTGCCAGCAGCAAGAACGGGGAGGTCGGTGAAGCTTTCTTT.

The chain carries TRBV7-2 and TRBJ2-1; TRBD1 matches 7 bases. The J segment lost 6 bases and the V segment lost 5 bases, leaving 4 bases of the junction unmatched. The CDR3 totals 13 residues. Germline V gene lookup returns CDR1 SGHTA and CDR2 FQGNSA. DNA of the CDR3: TGTGCCAGCAGCATTGGGACAGTCAATGAGCAGTTCTTC. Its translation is CASSIGTVNEQFF.

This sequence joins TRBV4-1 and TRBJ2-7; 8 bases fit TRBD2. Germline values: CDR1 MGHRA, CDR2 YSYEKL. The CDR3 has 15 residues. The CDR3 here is CVSSQAPGGPYEQYV. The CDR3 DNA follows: TGCGTCAGCAGCCAAGCTCCGGGGGGGCCATACGAGCAGTACGTC.

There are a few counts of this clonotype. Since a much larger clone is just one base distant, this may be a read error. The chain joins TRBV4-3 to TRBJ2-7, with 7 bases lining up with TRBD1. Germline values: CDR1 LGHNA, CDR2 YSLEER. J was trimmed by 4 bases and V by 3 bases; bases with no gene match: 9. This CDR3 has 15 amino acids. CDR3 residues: CASSQGVTGNYEQYF. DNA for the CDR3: TGCGCCAGCAGCCAGGGCGTGACAGGGAATTACGAGCAGTACTTC.

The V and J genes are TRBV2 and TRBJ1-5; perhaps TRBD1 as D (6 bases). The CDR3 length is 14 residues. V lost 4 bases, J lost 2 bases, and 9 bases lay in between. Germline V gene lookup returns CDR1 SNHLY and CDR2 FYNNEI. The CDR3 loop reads CASSGNRGNQPQHF. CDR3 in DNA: TGTGCCAGCAGTGGGAACAGGGGCAATCAGCCCCAGCATTTT.

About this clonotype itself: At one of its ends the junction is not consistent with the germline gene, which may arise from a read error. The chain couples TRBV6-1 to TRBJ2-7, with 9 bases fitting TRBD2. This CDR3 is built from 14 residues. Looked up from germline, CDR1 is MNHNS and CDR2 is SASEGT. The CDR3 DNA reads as TGTGTCAGCAGTGTGGGGACTAGCAATTACGAGCAGTACTTC. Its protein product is CVSSVGTSNYEQYF.

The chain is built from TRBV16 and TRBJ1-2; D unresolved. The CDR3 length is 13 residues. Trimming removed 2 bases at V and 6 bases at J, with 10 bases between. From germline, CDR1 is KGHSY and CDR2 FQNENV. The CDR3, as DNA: TGTGCCAGCAGCCAAAGTAGGGCGGATGGCTACACCTTC. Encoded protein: CASSQSRADGYTF.

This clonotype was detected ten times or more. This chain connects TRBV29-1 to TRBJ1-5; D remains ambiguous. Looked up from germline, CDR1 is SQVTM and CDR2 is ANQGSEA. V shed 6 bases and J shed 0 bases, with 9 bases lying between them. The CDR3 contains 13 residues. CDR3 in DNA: TGCAGCGTCTTCACGGATAGCAATCAGCCCCAGCATTTT. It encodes CSVFTDSNQPQHF.

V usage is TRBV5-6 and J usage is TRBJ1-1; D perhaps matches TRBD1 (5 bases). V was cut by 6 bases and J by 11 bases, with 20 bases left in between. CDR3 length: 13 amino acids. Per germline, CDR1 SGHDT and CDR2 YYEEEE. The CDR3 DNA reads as TGTGCCAGCAACCTGGAGGGGACCCCAAAGGCTTTCTTT. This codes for CASNLEGTPKAFF.

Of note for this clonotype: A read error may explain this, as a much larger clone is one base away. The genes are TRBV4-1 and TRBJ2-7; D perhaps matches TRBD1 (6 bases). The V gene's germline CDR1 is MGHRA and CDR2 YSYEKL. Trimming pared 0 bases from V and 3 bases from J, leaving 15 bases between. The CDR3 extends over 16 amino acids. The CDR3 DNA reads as TGCGCCAGCAGCCAAGATCCCGTACGGACAGACTACGAGCAGTACTTC. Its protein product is CASSQDPVRTDYEQYF.

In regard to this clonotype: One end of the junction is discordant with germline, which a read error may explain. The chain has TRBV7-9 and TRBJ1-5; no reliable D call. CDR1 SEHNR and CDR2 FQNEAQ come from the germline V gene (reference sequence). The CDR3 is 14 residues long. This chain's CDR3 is CASGFESAKEPQHF. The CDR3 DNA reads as TGTGCCAGCGGCTTTGAGTCGGCGAAGGAGCCCCAGCATTTT.

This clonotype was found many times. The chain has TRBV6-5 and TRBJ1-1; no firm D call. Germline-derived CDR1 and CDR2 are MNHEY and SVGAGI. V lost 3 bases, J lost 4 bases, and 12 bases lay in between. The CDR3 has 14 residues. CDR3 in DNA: TGTGCCAGCAGTTATAGGGTAGACGGCACTGAAGCTTTCTTT. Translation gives CASSYRVDGTEAFF.

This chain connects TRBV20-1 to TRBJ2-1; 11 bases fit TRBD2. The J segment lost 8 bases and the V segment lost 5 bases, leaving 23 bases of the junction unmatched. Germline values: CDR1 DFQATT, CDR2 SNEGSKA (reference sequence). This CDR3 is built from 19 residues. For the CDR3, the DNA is TGCAGTGCTGAAAACCCGGGACTAGCGGACCCGGGCGGGTGGGATGAGCAGTTCTTC. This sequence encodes CSAENPGLADPGGWDEQFF.

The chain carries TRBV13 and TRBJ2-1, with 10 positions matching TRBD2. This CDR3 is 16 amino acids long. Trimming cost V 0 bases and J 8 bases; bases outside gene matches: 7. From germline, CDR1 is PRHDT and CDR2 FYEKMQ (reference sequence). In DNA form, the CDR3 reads TGTGCCAGCAGCTTAGGAGCGGGGGGGCCCGGTGATGAGCAGTTCTTC. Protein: CASSLGAGGPGDEQFF.